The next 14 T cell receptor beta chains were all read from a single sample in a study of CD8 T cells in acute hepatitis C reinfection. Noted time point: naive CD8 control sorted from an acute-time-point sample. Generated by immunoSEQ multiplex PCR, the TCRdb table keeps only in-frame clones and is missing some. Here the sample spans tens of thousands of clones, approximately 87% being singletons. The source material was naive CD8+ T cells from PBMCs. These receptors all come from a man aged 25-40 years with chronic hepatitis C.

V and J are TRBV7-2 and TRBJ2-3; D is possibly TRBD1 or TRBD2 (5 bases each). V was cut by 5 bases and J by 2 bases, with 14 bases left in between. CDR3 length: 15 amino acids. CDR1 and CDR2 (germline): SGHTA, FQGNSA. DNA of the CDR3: TGTGCCAGCAGCCCTTGGGGACGGTACACAGATACGCAGTATTTT. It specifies CASSPWGRYTDTQYF.

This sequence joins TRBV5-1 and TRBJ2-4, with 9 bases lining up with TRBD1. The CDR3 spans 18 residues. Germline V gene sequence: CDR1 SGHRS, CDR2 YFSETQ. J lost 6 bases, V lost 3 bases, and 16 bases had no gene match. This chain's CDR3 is CASSSKYVRDREGNIQYF. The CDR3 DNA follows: TGCGCCAGCAGCTCGAAATACGTCCGGGACAGGGAAGGAAACATTCAGTACTTC.

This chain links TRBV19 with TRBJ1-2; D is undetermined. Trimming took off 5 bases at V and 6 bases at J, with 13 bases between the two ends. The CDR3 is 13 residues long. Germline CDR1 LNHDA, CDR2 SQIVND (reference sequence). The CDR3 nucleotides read TGTGCCAGTAGTCTAACAAACACTGATGGCTACACCTTC. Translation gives CASSLTNTDGYTF. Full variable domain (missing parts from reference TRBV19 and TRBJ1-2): DGGITQSPKYLFRKEGQNVTLSCEQNLNHDAMYWYRQDPGQGLRLIYYSQIVNDFQKGDIAEGYSVSREKKESFPLTVTSAQKNPTAFYLCASSLTNTDGYTFGSGTRLTVV.

The CDR3 coding sequence is TGTGCCAGCAGGCCTGAAAGCGGGGCCTACAATGAGCAGTTCTTC. Translation: CASRPESGAYNEQFF. This chain links TRBV27 with TRBJ2-1; TRBD2 agrees at 7 bases. The germline V gene encodes CDR1 MNHEY and CDR2 SMNVEV (reference sequence). The trim removed 6 bases at V and 2 bases at J, leaving 7 bases unmatched. The CDR3 is made up of 15 amino acids.

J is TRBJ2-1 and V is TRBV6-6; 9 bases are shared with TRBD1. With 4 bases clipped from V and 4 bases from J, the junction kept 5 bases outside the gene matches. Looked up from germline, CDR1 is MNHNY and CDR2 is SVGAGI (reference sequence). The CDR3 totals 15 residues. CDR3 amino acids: CASSFDRGGYNEQFF. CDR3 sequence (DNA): TGTGCCAGCAGTTTCGACAGGGGGGGATACAATGAGCAGTTCTTC.

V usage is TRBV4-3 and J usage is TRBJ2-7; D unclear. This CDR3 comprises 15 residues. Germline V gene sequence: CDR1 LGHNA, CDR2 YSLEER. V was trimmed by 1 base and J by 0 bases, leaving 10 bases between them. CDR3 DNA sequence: TGCGCCAGCAGCCAAGTGCGGTACCCCTCCTACGAGCAGTACTTC. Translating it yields CASSQVRYPSYEQYF.

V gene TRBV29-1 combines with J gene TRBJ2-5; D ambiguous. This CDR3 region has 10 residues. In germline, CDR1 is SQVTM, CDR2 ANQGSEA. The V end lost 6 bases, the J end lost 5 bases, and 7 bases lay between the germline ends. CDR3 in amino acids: CSVMYETQYF. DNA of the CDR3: TGCAGCGTGATGTATGAGACCCAGTACTTC. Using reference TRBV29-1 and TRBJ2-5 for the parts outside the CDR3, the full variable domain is SAVISQKPSRDICQRGTSLTIQCQVDSQVTMMFWYRQQPGQSLTLIATANQGSEATYESGFVIDKFPISRPNLTFSTLTVSNMSPEDSSIYLCSVMYETQYFGPGTRLLVL.

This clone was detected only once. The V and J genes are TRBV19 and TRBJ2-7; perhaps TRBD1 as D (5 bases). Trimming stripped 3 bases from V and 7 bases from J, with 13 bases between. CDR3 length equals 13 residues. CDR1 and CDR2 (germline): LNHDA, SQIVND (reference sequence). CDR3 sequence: CASSIGTQGEQYF. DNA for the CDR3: TGTGCCAGTAGTATTGGTACCCAGGGAGAGCAGTACTTC.

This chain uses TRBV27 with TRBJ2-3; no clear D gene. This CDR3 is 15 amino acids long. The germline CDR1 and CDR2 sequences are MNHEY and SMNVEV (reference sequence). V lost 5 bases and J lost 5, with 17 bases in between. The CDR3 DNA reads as TGTGCCAGCAGTGGGGTAGGCAAGTCAAGAGATACGCAGTATTTT. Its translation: CASSGVGKSRDTQYF.

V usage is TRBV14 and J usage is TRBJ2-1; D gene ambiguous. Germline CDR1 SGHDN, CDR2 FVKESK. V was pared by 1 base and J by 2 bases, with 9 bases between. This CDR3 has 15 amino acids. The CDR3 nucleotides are TGTGCCAGCAGCCAAGCACAGATTACCTACAATGAGCAGTTCTTC. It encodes CASSQAQITYNEQFF.

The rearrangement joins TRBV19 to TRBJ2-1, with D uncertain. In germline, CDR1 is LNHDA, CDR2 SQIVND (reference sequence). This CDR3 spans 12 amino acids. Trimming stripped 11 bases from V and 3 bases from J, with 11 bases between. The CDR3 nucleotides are TGTGCCTCGGCAGACGGCTACAATGAGCAGTTCTTC. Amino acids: CASADGYNEQFF.

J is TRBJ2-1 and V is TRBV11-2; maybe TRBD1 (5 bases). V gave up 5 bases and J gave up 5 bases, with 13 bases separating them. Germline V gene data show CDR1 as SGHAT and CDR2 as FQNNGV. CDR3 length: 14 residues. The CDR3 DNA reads TGTGCCAGCAGCCCCGTAGAGGACAACAATGAGCAGTTCTTC. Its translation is CASSPVEDNNEQFF.

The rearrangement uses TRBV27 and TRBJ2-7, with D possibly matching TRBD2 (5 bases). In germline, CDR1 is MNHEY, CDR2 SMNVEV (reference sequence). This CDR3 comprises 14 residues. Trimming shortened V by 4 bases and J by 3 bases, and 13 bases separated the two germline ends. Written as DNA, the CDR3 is TGTGCCAGCAGTTCCCGTGACTATCACTACGAGCAGTACTTC. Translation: CASSSRDYHYEQYF.

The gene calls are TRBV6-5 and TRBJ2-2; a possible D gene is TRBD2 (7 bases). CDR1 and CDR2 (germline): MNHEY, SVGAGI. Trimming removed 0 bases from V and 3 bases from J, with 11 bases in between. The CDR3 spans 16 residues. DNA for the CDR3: TGTGCCAGCAGTTACTCGGGGGGGCAGCACACCGGGGAGCTGTTTTTT. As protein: CASSYSGGQHTGELFF.